This is a list of T cell receptor beta chains from one sample in a study of blood T cell repertoires in COVID-19. Libraries were prepared by immunoSEQ multiplex PCR; TCRdb keeps only in-frame clonotypes and omits some of them. The sample comprises a few hundred thousand clones, approximately 83% of which are singletons, and roughly 2.2% rests with the top ten. The sample comprised PBMCs or T cells enriched from blood (not recorded which). The receptors originated from a man aged 30-40 years who had recovered from COVID-19. CDR3s leave out the opening cysteine and the closing phenylalanine or tryptophan. A row's size may be missing; if present it is once, few, many or a size class.

size,V,J,CDR3
once,TRBV5-1,TRBJ1-1,ASSLNSQRGTEAF
-,TRBV11-2,TRBJ1-2,ASSSPRSYRDGYT
-,TRBV11-2,TRBJ1-5,ASSLDSNQPQH
-,TRBV27,TRBJ2-7,ASSLSAGALGEQY
-,TRBV21-1,TRBJ2-1,ASSKEQGGTGHHNEQF
-,TRBV7-2,TRBJ2-1,ASSSRRTSGSEQF
-,TRBV4-2,TRBJ1-4,ASSRGTGEKLF
-,TRBV5-6,TRBJ2-2,ASSLGQGAMVGELF
-,TRBV6-5,TRBJ1-1,ASTPRGITEAF
-,TRBV20-1,TRBJ2-7,SASTGASSYEQY
-,TRBV3-1/TRBV3-2,TRBJ2-1,ASSHVGGAYNEQF
-,TRBV5-1,TRBJ2-7,ASSQTGINSYEQY
-,TRBV5-4,TRBJ1-2,ASSRGGTGDPTNYGYT
-,TRBV18,TRBJ1-1,ASSLRQGMGTEAF
-,TRBV4-3,TRBJ2-1,ASSQEVDSNEQF
-,TRBV2,TRBJ1-5,ASSPQGMYQPQH
-,TRBV7-2,TRBJ1-3,ASSVGQGGSGNTIY